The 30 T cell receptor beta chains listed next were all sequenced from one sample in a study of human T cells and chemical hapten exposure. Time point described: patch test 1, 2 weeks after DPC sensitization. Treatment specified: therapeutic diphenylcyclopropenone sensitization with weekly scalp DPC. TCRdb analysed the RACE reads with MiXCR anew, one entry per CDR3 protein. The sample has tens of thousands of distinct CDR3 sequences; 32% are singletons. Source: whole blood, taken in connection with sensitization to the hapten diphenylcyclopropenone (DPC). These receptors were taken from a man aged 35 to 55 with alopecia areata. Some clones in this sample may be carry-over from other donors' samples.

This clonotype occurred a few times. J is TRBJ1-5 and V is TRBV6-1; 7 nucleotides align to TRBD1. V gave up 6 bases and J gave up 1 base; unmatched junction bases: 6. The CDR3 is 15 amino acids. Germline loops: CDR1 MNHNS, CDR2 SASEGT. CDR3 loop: CASRALQGSNQPQHF. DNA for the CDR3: TGTGCCAGCAGGGCCCTACAGGGGAGCAATCAGCCCCAGCATTTT.

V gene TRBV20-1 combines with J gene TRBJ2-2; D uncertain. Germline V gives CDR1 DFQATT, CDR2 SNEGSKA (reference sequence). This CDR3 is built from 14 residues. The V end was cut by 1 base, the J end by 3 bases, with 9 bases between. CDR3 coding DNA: TGCAGTGCTAGAGTGCACGGATACACCGGGGAGCTGTTTTTT. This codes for CSARVHGYTGELFF.

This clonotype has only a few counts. For the CDR3, the DNA is TGTGCCCTCCCCCGTCCCCTAGCCCAAAGCACAGATACGCAGTATTTT. Translated: CALPRPLAQSTDTQYF. This sequence joins TRBV21-1 and TRBJ2-3; the table's D call of TRBD1 was not tested on the DNA. TRBV21-1 is a listed pseudogene. The CDR3 spans 16 residues.

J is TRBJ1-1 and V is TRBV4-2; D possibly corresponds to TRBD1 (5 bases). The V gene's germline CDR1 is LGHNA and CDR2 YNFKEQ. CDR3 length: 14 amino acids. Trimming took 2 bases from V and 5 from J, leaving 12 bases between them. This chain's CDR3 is CASSQPRGGTEAFF. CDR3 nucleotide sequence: TGTGCCAGCAGCCAACCACGGGGGGGAACTGAAGCTTTCTTT.

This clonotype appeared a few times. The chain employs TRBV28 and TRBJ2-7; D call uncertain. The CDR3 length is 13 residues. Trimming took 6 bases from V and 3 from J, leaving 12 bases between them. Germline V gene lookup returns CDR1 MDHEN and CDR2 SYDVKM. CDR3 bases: TGTGCCAGCAGCCAAATACACCTCTACGAGCAGTACTTC. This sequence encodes CASSQIHLYEQYF.

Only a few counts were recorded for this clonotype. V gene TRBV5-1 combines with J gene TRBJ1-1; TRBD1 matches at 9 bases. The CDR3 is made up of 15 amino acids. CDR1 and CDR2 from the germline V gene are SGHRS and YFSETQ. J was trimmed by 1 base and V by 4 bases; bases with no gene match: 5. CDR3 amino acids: CASSPRTGENTEAFF. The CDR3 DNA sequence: TGCGCCAGCAGCCCACGGACAGGGGAGAACACTGAAGCTTTCTTT.

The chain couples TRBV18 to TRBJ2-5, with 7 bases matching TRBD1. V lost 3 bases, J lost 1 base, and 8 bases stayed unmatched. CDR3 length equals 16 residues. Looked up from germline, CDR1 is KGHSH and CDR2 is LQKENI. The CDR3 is CASSPQRTGSQETQYF. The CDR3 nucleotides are TGTGCCAGCTCACCTCAACGGACAGGAAGCCAAGAGACCCAGTACTTC.

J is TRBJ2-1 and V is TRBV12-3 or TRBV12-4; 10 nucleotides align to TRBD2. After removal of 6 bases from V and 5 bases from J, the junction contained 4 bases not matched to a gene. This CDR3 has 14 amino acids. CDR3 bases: TGTGCCAGCAGCCCACTAGCGGGGCACAATGAGCAGTTCTTC. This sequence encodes CASSPLAGHNEQFF.

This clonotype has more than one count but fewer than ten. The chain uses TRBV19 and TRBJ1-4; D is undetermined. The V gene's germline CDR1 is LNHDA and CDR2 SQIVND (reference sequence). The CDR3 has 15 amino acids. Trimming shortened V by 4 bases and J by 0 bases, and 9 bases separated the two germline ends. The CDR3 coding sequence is TGTGCCAGTAGTAGAGATACTGCAACTAATGAAAAACTGTTTTTT. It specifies CASSRDTATNEKLFF.

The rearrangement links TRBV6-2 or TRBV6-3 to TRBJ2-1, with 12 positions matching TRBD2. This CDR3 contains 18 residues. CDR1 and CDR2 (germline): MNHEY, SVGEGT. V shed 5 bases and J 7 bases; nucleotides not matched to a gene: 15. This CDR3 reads CASSHLTSGSSKKNEQFF. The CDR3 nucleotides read TGTGCCAGCAGTCACTTGACTAGCGGGAGCTCCAAGAAAAATGAGCAGTTCTTC.

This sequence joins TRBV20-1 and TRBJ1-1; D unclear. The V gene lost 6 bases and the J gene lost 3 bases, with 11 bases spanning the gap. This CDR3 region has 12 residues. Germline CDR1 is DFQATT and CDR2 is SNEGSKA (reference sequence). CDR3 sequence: CSAYTVHTEAFF. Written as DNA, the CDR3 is TGCAGTGCCTACACAGTTCACACTGAAGCTTTCTTT.

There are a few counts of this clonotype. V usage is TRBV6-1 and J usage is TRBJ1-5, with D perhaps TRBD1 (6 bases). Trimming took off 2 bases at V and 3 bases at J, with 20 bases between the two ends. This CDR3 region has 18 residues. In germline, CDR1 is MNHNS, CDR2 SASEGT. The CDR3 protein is CASSERGGGVRYNQPQHF. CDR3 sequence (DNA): TGTGCCAGCAGTGAACGAGGAGGGGGGGTCCGGTACAATCAGCCCCAGCATTTT.

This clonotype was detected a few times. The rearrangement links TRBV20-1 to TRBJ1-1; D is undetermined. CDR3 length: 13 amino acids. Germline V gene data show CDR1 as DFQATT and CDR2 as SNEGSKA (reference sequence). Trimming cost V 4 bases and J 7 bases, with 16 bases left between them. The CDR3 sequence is CSATVGRVGEAFF. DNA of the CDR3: TGCAGTGCTACTGTCGGGCGTGTTGGTGAAGCTTTCTTT.

As DNA, the CDR3 is TGTGCCAGCAGCTTTGGGCTAGCGGGAGACTATGAGCAGTTCTTC. Protein product: CASSFGLAGDYEQFF. The V and J genes are TRBV7-2 and TRBJ2-1; 10 bases are a match to TRBD2. CDR1 SGHTA and CDR2 FQGNSA come from the germline V gene. The CDR3 covers 15 residues. V lost 3 bases and J lost 8; bases outside the gene matches: 7.

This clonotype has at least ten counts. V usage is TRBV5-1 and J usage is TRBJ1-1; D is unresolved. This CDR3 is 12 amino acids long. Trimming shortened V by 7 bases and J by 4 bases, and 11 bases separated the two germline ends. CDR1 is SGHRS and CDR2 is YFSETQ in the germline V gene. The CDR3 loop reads CASSEAGTEAFF. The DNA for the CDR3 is TGCGCCAGCTCAGAGGCGGGCACTGAAGCTTTCTTT.

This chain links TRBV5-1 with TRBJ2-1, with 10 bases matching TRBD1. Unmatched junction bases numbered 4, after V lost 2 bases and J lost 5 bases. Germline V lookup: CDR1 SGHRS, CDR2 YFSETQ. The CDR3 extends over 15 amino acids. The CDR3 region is CASSFRDRGDNEQFF. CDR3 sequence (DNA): TGCGCCAGCAGCTTCCGGGACAGGGGAGACAATGAGCAGTTCTTC.

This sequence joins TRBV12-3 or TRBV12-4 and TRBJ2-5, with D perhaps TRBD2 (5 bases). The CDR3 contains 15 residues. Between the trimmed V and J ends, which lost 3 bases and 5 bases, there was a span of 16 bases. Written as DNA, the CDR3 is TGTGCCAGCAGTTTTAGCGCCGAAAGATCTGAGACCCAGTACTTC. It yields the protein CASSFSAERSETQYF.

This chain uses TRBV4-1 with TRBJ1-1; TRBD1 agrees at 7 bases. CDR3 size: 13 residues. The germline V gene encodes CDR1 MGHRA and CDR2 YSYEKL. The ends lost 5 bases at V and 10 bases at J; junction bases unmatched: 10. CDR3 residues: CASSAGQADGAFF. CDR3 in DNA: TGCGCCAGCAGCGCCGGACAGGCTGATGGAGCTTTCTTT.

The CDR3 DNA sequence: TGCGCCAGCAGCGGAACCAGGGGAATCTCTGGGGCCAACGTCCTGACTTTC. Amino acid sequence: CASSGTRGISGANVLTF. V usage is TRBV5-1 and J usage is TRBJ2-6, with D possibly being TRBD1 (6 bases). V lost 4 bases and J 0 bases, leaving 14 bases between the germline ends. The length of the CDR3 is 17 residues. Germline CDR1 reads SGHRS; CDR2 reads YFSETQ.

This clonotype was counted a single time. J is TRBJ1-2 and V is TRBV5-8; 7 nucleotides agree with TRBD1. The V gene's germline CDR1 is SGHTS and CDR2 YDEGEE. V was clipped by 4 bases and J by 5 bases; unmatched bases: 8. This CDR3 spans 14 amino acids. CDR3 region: CASSVRDSVYGYTF. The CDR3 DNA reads TGTGCCAGCAGCGTCCGGGACAGCGTGTATGGCTACACCTTC.

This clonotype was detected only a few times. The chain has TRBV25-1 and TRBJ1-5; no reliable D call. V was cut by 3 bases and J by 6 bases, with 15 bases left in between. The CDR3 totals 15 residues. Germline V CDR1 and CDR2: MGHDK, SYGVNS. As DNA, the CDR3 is TGTGCCAGCAGTGACGGGCAAGGGCCGAGTCAGCCCCAGCATTTT. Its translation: CASSDGQGPSQPQHF.

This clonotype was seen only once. CDR3: CASSQARAGASSYEQYF. The CDR3 DNA sequence: TGTGCCAGCAGCCAAGCTCGGGCAGGGGCGAGCTCCTACGAGCAGTACTTC. This chain connects TRBV4-2 to TRBJ2-7; tentative D call: TRBD1 (6 bases). The ends were cut back, 1 base at V and 0 bases at J, with 16 bases in the middle. Germline CDR1 LGHNA, CDR2 YNFKEQ. The CDR3 runs to 17 residues.

The CDR3: CASTGNYEQYF. The CDR3 bases are TGTGCCAGCACAGGAAATTACGAGCAGTACTTC. This chain connects TRBV6-6 to TRBJ2-7; the D is unclear. The V gene lost 7 bases and the J gene lost 4 bases, with 8 bases spanning the gap. There are 11 residues in the CDR3. Germline CDR1 is MNHNY and CDR2 is SVGAGI (reference sequence).

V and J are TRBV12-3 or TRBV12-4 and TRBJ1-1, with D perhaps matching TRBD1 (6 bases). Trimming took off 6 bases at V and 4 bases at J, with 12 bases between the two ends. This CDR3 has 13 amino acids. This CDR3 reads CASRVGGPTEAFF. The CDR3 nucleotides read TGTGCCAGCAGGGTGGGGGGGCCCACTGAAGCTTTCTTT.

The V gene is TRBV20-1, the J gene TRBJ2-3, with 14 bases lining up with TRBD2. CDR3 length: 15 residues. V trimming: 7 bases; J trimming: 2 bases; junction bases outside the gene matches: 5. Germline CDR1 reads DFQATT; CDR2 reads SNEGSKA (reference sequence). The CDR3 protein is CSVQGLAGDTDTQYF. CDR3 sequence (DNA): TGCAGTGTCCAGGGACTAGCGGGGGACACAGATACGCAGTATTTT.

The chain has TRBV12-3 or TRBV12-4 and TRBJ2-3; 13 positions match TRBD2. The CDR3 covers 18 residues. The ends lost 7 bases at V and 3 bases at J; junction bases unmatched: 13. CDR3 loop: CASTKQIGLAGVTDTQYF. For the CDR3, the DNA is TGTGCCAGCACCAAGCAAATCGGACTAGCGGGAGTTACAGATACGCAGTATTTT.

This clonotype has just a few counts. The CDR3 nucleotides are TGCAGTGCTAGAGGCATTTCCTACGAGCAGTACTTC. It yields the protein CSARGISYEQYF. The chain employs TRBV20-1 and TRBJ2-7; D call uncertain. This CDR3 comprises 12 residues. Germline CDR1 reads DFQATT; CDR2 reads SNEGSKA (reference sequence). V shed 1 base and J shed 1 base, with 5 bases lying between them.

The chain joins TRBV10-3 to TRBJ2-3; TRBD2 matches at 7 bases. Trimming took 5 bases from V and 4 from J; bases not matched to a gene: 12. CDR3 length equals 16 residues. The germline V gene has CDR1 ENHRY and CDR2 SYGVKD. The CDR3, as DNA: TGTGCCATCAGTAAATCTAGCGGCGGAGGGCCAGATACGCAGTATTTT. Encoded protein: CAISKSSGGGPDTQYF.

The CDR3 DNA reads TGTGCCAGCAGTTTGGCGGAAACCACAGATACGCAGTATTTT. It encodes CASSLAETTDTQYF. The chain has TRBV28 and TRBJ2-3; D ambiguous. The CDR3 has 14 amino acids. Germline V gene data show CDR1 as MDHEN and CDR2 as SYDVKM. Deletions cut 3 bases from V and 2 bases from J, with 9 bases between.

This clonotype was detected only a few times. CDR3 nucleotide sequence: TGTGCCAGCACGGGACAGGTCCTCTCCACAACTAATGAAAAACTGTTTTTT. Amino acid sequence: CASTGQVLSTTNEKLFF. The chain employs TRBV6-1 and TRBJ1-4, with 8 bases aligning to TRBD1. This CDR3 has 17 residues. Germline trimming cut 7 bases from V and 0 bases from J; bases unmatched to any gene: 10. Germline loops: CDR1 MNHNS, CDR2 SASEGT.